This TCR beta chain comes out of a study of identical twins. Carrying unique molecular identifiers, the cDNA also gained a universal primer site through template switching. TCRdb reanalysed the 5' RACE reads using MiXCR and keeps one entry per CDR3 protein. This table holds roughly 700,000 distinct CDR3 sequences, around 8.3% found once. The CDR3 totals 15 residues. V lost 2 bases and J lost 6; bases outside the gene matches: 7. The germline V gene has CDR1 MDHEN and CDR2 SYDVKM. The data also belong to a second study, concerning yellow fever vaccine responses in identical twins.

V and J are TRBV28 and TRBJ1-5; 7 nucleotides agree with TRBD1. The source material was PBMCs. This receptor was identified in a woman aged 18-35 years in good health. The CDR3: CASSLGDRAVQPQHF. The CDR3 coding sequence is TGTGCCAGCAGTTTAGGAGACAGGGCTGTTCAGCCCCAGCATTTT.